One sample yielded the 31 T cell receptor beta chains listed below, sequenced in a study of blood T cell repertoires in COVID-19. Here immunoSEQ multiplex PCR was the method, and the copy in TCRdb shows in-frame clones only, minus some. This table holds 120,000 or so clones, 70% to 85% found once. The specimen sequenced was peripheral blood. These receptors were taken from a woman in her 70s with acute or convalescent COVID-19.

The gene calls are TRBV15 and TRBJ2-6, with TRBD1 as a possible D gene (6 bases). The germline V gene has CDR1 LNHNV and CDR2 YYDKDF (reference sequence). The CDR3 extends over 14 amino acids. V was cut by 6 bases and J by 3 bases, with 9 bases left in between. For the CDR3, the DNA is TGTGCCACCAGTCGACAGGTTGGGGCCAACGTCCTGACTTTC. Translated, it gives CATSRQVGANVLTF.

CDR3 in DNA: TGTGCCACCAGCGGGCTAGCGGGTAAAACCGGGGAGCTGTTTTTT. Translated, it gives CATSGLAGKTGELFF. J is TRBJ2-2 and V is TRBV15, with 8 positions matching TRBD2. The germline gives CDR1 LNHNV, CDR2 YYDKDF (reference sequence). The CDR3 totals 15 residues. The V gene end was trimmed by 5 bases and the J gene end by 5 bases; junction bases not matched to a gene: 7.

This clone has a count of ten or more. J is TRBJ1-6 and V is TRBV25-1, with D tentatively TRBD1 (5 bases). Trimming removed 3 bases from V and 5 bases from J, with 8 bases in between. The CDR3 is 14 amino acids. CDR1 and CDR2 (germline): MGHDK, SYGVNS. Here the CDR3 reads CASSDGGDNSPLHF. Written as DNA, the CDR3 is TGTGCCAGCAGTGATGGAGGGGATAATTCACCCCTCCACTTT. Looking up the rest from reference TRBV25-1 and TRBJ1-6 gives the full variable domain: EADIYQTPRYLVIGTGKKITLECSQTMGHDKMYWYQQDPGMELHLIHYSYGVNSTEKGDLSSESTVSRIRTEHFPLTLESARPSHTSQYLCASSDGGDNSPLHFGNGTRLTVT.

The rearrangement joins TRBV7-2 to TRBJ2-5; D is undetermined. The CDR3 has 14 amino acids. The V and J ends lost 2 bases and 5 bases respectively, with 12 bases between them. Germline V gene lookup returns CDR1 SGHTA and CDR2 FQGNSA. Written as DNA, the CDR3 is TGTGCCAGCAGCTTACCCTCGAAGAGGGAGACCCAGTACTTC. This gives the protein CASSLPSKRETQYF.

The V call is TRBV19, the J call TRBJ1-5, with D uncertain. The CDR3 totals 13 residues. Trimming cost V 4 bases and J 5 bases, with 9 bases left between them. Germline V gene sequence: CDR1 LNHDA, CDR2 SQIVND (reference sequence). The CDR3 DNA follows: TGTGCCAGTAGTACGAACCTAGATCAGCCCCAGCATTTT. This encodes CASSTNLDQPQHF.

The chain has TRBV3-1 (or the pseudogene TRBV3-2) and TRBJ1-2; D is undetermined. Trimming took off 2 bases at V and 6 bases at J, with 4 bases between the two ends. CDR1 is LGHDT, CDR2 YNNKEL, per germline (reference sequence). The CDR3 is made up of 11 amino acids. The CDR3 coding sequence is TGTGCCAGCAGCCAATATAATGGCTACACCTTC. It is translated as CASSQYNGYTF.

The CDR3 nucleotides read TGTGCCAGCTCACCACCGGGACAGGGGGCAAAAGGCTATGGCTACACCTTC. Its protein product is CASSPPGQGAKGYGYTF. V gene TRBV18 combines with J gene TRBJ1-2; 12 bases line up with TRBD1. This CDR3 comprises 17 residues. Germline V gene lookup returns CDR1 KGHSH and CDR2 LQKENI. After removal of 0 bases from V and 4 bases from J, the junction contained 6 bases not matched to a gene.

The chain joins TRBV2 to TRBJ2-7; 13 bases are a match to TRBD2. In germline, CDR1 is SNHLY, CDR2 FYNNEI. This CDR3 has 13 amino acids. CDR3 coding DNA: TGTGCCAGTTCCACCGCGGGACTAGCGGGGCCAGGGGTC. Translated: CASSTAGLAGPGV.

In its sample, this clone was seen a few times. This chain links TRBV27 with TRBJ1-5; D unclear. CDR1 MNHEY and CDR2 SMNVEV come from the germline V gene (reference sequence). The CDR3 is made up of 14 amino acids. Trimming removed 6 bases from V and 1 base from J, with 10 bases in between. Here the CDR3 reads CASRGGQSNQPQHF. The CDR3 nucleotides read TGTGCCAGCAGGGGAGGGCAGAGCAATCAGCCCCAGCATTTT.

The chain recombines TRBV5-6 with TRBJ1-3; no definite D call. V dropped 0 bases and J dropped 7 bases, with 8 bases sitting between them. Germline CDR1 is SGHDT and CDR2 is YYEEEE. The CDR3 covers 13 residues. CDR3 nucleotides: TGTGCCAGCAGCTTGGCCGGGGTGAACACCATATATTTT. Its protein product is CASSLAGVNTIYF.

This clone showed up just a few times. J is TRBJ2-3 and V is TRBV24-1; 11 nucleotides agree with TRBD1. J gave up 6 bases and V 3 bases, and 4 bases lay outside the gene matches. Per germline, CDR1 KGHDR and CDR2 SFDVKD. The length of the CDR3 is 15 residues. CDR3 amino acids: CATSDPGQGADTQYF. The CDR3 DNA is TGTGCCACCAGTGATCCCGGACAGGGGGCGGATACGCAGTATTTT.

The V gene is TRBV18, the J gene TRBJ2-7; a possible D gene is TRBD1 (7 bases). Trimming shortened V by 3 bases and J by 3 bases, and 15 bases separated the two germline ends. From germline, CDR1 is KGHSH and CDR2 LQKENI. CDR3 size: 15 residues. CDR3 amino acids: CASSPGGQSLYEQYF. CDR3 DNA sequence: TGTGCCAGCTCACCGGGGGGACAGAGCCTCTACGAGCAGTACTTC.

This chain links TRBV27 with TRBJ2-1; 8 nucleotides agree with TRBD1. CDR1 is MNHEY, CDR2 SMNVEV, per germline (reference sequence). With V trimmed by 3 bases and J by 6 bases, 7 bases remained unmatched. The CDR3 length is 15 residues. The CDR3: CASSFFPGQANEQFF. The CDR3 DNA reads as TGTGCCAGCAGTTTTTTCCCGGGACAGGCCAATGAGCAGTTCTTC.

This CDR3 is CASSPLYQGATIAEAFF. Written as DNA, the CDR3 is TGTGCCAGCAGCCCCCTTTATCAGGGGGCAACTATTGCTGAAGCTTTCTTT. This chain uses TRBV3-1 (or the pseudogene TRBV3-2) with TRBJ1-1; TRBD1 matches at 8 bases. The ends lost 4 bases at V and 6 bases at J; junction bases unmatched: 16. This CDR3 is 17 amino acids long. CDR1 is LGHDT and CDR2 is YNNKEL in the germline V gene (reference sequence).

V gene TRBV11-1 combines with J gene TRBJ2-3; D unresolved. CDR3 length equals 12 residues. Germline assignment: CDR1 SGHAT and CDR2 FQDESV (reference sequence). V was pared by 3 bases and J by 4 bases, with 5 bases between. Here the CDR3 DNA reads TGTGCCAGCAGCTTCAGGTCAGATACGCAGTATTTT. Translating it yields CASSFRSDTQYF. Full variable domain (missing parts from reference TRBV11-1 and TRBJ2-3): EAEVAQSPRYKITEKSQAVAFWCDPISGHATLYWYRQILGQGPELLVQFQDESVVDDSQLPKDRFSAERLKGVDSTLKIQPAELGDSAMYLCASSFRSDTQYFGPGTRLTVL.

This chain connects TRBV12-5 to TRBJ1-6, with TRBD1 identical over 7 bases. With 1 base clipped from V and 8 bases from J, the junction kept 5 bases outside the gene matches. Germline V gene data show CDR1 as LGHNT and CDR2 as FRNRAP. CDR3 size: 15 residues. The CDR3 nucleotides read TGTGCTAGTGGTTTGGGTACAGGGGCTTATTCACCCCTCCACTTT. The encoded protein is CASGLGTGAYSPLHF. Full variable domain (remainder filled in from reference TRBV12-5 and TRBJ1-6): DARVTQTPRHKVTEMGQEVTMRCQPILGHNTVFWYRQTMMQGLELLAYFRNRAPLDDSGMPKDRFSAEMPDATLATLKIQPSEPRDSAVYFCASGLGTGAYSPLHFGNGTRLTVT.

The J gene is TRBJ1-5, the V gene TRBV9, with D maybe TRBD1 (5 bases). V lost 3 bases, J lost 9 bases, and 19 bases lay in between. Germline V gene lookup returns CDR1 SGDLS and CDR2 YYNGEE. The CDR3 has 15 residues. The CDR3 is CASSAGYNLGRPQHF. The CDR3 DNA follows: TGTGCCAGCAGCGCAGGGTATAACCTAGGTAGGCCCCAGCATTTT. The full variable domain, its missing parts supplied by reference TRBV9 and TRBJ1-5, is DSGVTQTPKHLITATGQRVTLRCSPRSGDLSVYWYQQSLDQGLQFLIQYYNGEERAKGNILERFSAQQFPDLHSELNLSSLELGDSALYFCASSAGYNLGRPQHFGDGTRLSIL.

The chain links TRBV6-2 or TRBV6-3 to TRBJ2-5, with D uncertain. Trimming removed 2 bases at V and 2 bases at J, with 3 bases between. There are 12 residues in the CDR3. CDR1 is MNHEY and CDR2 is SVGEGT in the germline V gene. The CDR3 sequence is CASSYPQETQYF. DNA of the CDR3: TGTGCCAGCAGTTACCCTCAAGAGACCCAGTACTTC.

The rearrangement links TRBV29-1 to TRBJ1-1; 11 positions agree with TRBD1. CDR3 length: 14 amino acids. V lost 5 bases to trimming and J lost 4 bases; unmatched junction nucleotides: 6. Germline V gene data show CDR1 as SQVTM and CDR2 as ANQGSEA. DNA of the CDR3: TGCAGCGTTAAGGACAGGGGGCTGGGCACTGAAGCTTTCTTT. This gives the protein CSVKDRGLGTEAFF.

This clone appeared a single time. The rearrangement joins TRBV3-1 (or the pseudogene TRBV3-2) to TRBJ2-5, with D maybe TRBD1 (7 bases). This CDR3 region has 18 residues. The ends were cut back, 6 bases at V and 5 bases at J, with 28 bases in the middle. Germline loops: CDR1 LGHDT, CDR2 YNNKEL (reference sequence). The CDR3, as DNA: TGTGCCAGCAGTCCCCAAGTGGAGGGGGCGCGGGCTGGGGAGACCCAGTACTTC. Amino acids: CASSPQVEGARAGETQYF.

This clone was counted between two and nine times. The chain uses TRBV6-2 or TRBV6-3 and TRBJ1-1; TRBD1 matches at 9 bases. The germline V gene encodes CDR1 MNHEY and CDR2 SVGEGT. The CDR3 has 12 residues. J was trimmed by 14 bases and V by 4 bases; bases with no gene match: 8. Here the CDR3 reads CASSFGKGQGFF. The CDR3 bases are TGTGCCAGCAGTTTCGGTAAGGGACAGGGCTTCTTT.

This clone was seen a handful of times. J is TRBJ1-1 and V is TRBV5-4; 7 bases are shared with TRBD1. With V trimmed by 4 bases and J by 11 bases, 5 bases remained unmatched. This CDR3 has 11 residues. The V gene's germline CDR1 is SGHNT and CDR2 YYREEE (reference sequence). Written as DNA, the CDR3 is TGTGCCAGCAGCGCGACAGGGACCGCTTTCTTT. Protein sequence: CASSATGTAFF.

The rearrangement links TRBV20-1 to TRBJ1-1; 7 nucleotides line up with TRBD1. CDR1 is DFQATT and CDR2 is SNEGSKA in the germline V gene (reference sequence). The CDR3 loop spans 11 amino acids. The CDR3 DNA reads as TGCAGGGCACAGGGGCCCACTGAAGCTTTCTTT. Translation gives CRAQGPTEAFF.

V usage is TRBV27 and J usage is TRBJ1-3; TRBD1 is a possible D gene (6 bases). CDR3 length: 15 amino acids. Germline CDR1 and CDR2: MNHEY and SMNVEV (reference sequence). The V and J ends lost 8 bases and 0 bases respectively, with 14 bases between them. The CDR3 region is CASRLQGSSGNTIYF. For the CDR3, the DNA is TGTGCCAGCCGATTACAGGGCAGCTCTGGAAACACCATATATTTT.

This chain joins TRBV7-7 and TRBJ2-2; 11 bases fit TRBD2. This CDR3 has 15 residues. After removal of 8 bases from V and 7 bases from J, the junction contained 9 bases not matched to a gene. The germline gives CDR1 SSHAT, CDR2 FNYEAQ (reference sequence). CDR3 sequence: CASASAGTSGGELFF. CDR3 nucleotide sequence: TGTGCCAGCGCATCCGCCGGGACTAGCGGCGGGGAGCTGTTTTTT.

The chain recombines TRBV6-5 with TRBJ1-5, with D tentatively TRBD1 (5 bases). The CDR3 runs to 16 residues. V was trimmed by 2 bases and J by 0 bases, leaving 11 bases between them. CDR1 and CDR2 from the germline V gene are MNHEY and SVGAGI. The CDR3 here is CASSYQGGYSNQPQHF. The CDR3 DNA reads TGTGCCAGCAGTTACCAGGGAGGCTATAGCAATCAGCCCCAGCATTTT.

The CDR3 region is CASSDLTGVAKNIQYF. In nucleotides, the CDR3 is TGTGCCAGCAGCGACCTCACAGGAGTAGCCAAAAACATTCAGTACTTC. V gene TRBV14 combines with J gene TRBJ2-4; D is possibly TRBD1 (5 bases). The CDR3 extends over 16 amino acids. Germline V gene data show CDR1 as SGHDN and CDR2 as FVKESK. Trimming took 5 bases from V and 0 from J, leaving 14 bases between them.

This chain uses TRBV3-1 (or the pseudogene TRBV3-2) with TRBJ2-7, with D possibly TRBD1 on 6 matching bases. V lost 0 bases to trimming and J lost 9 bases, with 21 bases between them. The CDR3 has 16 amino acids. CDR1 is LGHDT and CDR2 is YNNKEL in the germline V gene (reference sequence). Here the CDR3 reads CASSQDRVAGEDGQYF. CDR3 nucleotide sequence: TGTGCCAGCAGCCAAGACAGGGTGGCAGGGGAAGACGGGCAGTACTTC.

The V and J genes are TRBV4-3 and TRBJ2-1; 10 bases agree with TRBD1. This CDR3 has 16 amino acids. The V and J ends lost 4 bases and 7 bases, in that order; junction bases with no gene match: 10. The germline V gene encodes CDR1 LGHNA and CDR2 YSLEER. CDR3 sequence (DNA): TGCGCCAGCAGCCGCCTGGGACAGGGGATTGGTAATGAGCAGTTCTTC. Protein product: CASSRLGQGIGNEQFF.

The chain has TRBV29-1 and TRBJ1-3, with unresolved D. V lost 7 bases, J lost 4 bases, and 11 bases lay in between. The CDR3 runs 12 residues. CDR1 is SQVTM and CDR2 is ANQGSEA in the germline V gene. For the CDR3, the DNA is TGCAGCGGTAAAGAACAGGGAAACACCATATATTTT. It translates to CSGKEQGNTIYF.

The chain employs TRBV28 and TRBJ1-2; possibly TRBD1 for D (6 bases). The CDR3 consists of 15 residues. Germline lookup yields CDR1 MDHEN and CDR2 SYDVKM. With 5 bases removed from V and 4 bases from J, the gap between germline ends came to 17 bases. This CDR3 is CASSASQGTFYGYTF. The DNA of the CDR3 is TGTGCCAGCAGTGCCTCCCAGGGGACCTTCTATGGCTACACCTTC.